The entry that follows covers one T cell receptor beta chain sequence. The sample belongs to a study of CD8+ T cells in alopecia areata. The treatment is: oral pan-JAK inhibitor, 5-10 mg twice daily. RNA, once extracted, was reverse transcribed into cDNA for use as the sequencing template. Libraries were prepared by immunoSEQ multiplex PCR; TCRdb keeps only in-frame clonotypes and omits some of them. The table records more than 100,000 clones, more than 40% of them present only once. CDR3 length equals 15 residues. Germline loops: CDR1 GTSNPN, CDR2 SVGIG (reference sequence). The V and J ends lost 2 bases and 2 bases respectively, with 13 bases between them.

Here the sequenced sample was CD4+ T cells sorted from blood, taken at week 4, from a patient treated with tofacitinib. The chain recombines TRBV30 with TRBJ2-1; the D gene is possibly TRBD2 (5 bases). The sequence derives from a human donor with alopecia areata. CDR3 nucleotide sequence: TGTGCCTGGAGTAAAGGGAGCGGAACCTACAATGAGCAGTTCTTC. The encoded protein is CAWSKGSGTYNEQFF.